This T cell receptor beta chain was documented in a study of blood T cell repertoires in COVID-19. Background on the study: Researchers got acute and convalescent COVID-19 samples from the United States, Italy and Spain. PBMCs, B-cell-depleted T cells, or T cells were the source of the cDNA or gDNA that made up the material.

In the original analysis: Reference gene primer amplification gave nucleated cell count estimates. The protocol was immunoSEQ multiplex PCR, while the TCRdb copy is restricted to in-frame clones and leaves out a portion. Clonal size and the V and J genes are those of that table, whereas D and trimming came from the DNA. The sample carries roughly 230,000 clones, over 70% recorded once. Germline V gene lookup returns CDR1 LGHNA and CDR2 YSLEER. The V gene end was trimmed by 4 bases and the J gene end by 4 bases; junction bases not matched to a gene: 5. The CDR3 loop spans 15 amino acids. The clonotype comes from a man in his forties with active or convalescent COVID-19. The chain couples TRBV4-3 to TRBJ2-3; 10 bases map to TRBD2. Sequencing input: peripheral blood. The CDR3 region is CASSLTSGAPDTQYF. The CDR3 DNA is TGCGCCAGCAGCCTTACTAGCGGGGCCCCAGATACGCAGTATTTT.